Shown below are 28 T cell receptor beta chains from a single sample sequenced in a study of cytomegalovirus exposure and HLA in healthy donors. PCR employed 60 Vbeta and 13 Jbeta primers. Clones were sequenced by immunoSEQ multiplex PCR, and TCRdb holds only the in-frame ones, with some missing. The profile covers roughly 190,000 clones, with around 83% appearing a single time and approximately 0.99% taken by the ten largest. Material: PBMCs. These receptors were obtained from a woman in her forties in good health and CMV-seronegative.

The chain has TRBV7-9 and TRBJ2-3, with TRBD1 matching 7 bases. The CDR3 consists of 17 residues. CDR1 is SEHNR, CDR2 FQNEAQ, per germline (reference sequence). With 5 bases clipped from V and 0 bases from J, the junction kept 11 bases outside the gene matches. The CDR3 bases are TGTGCCAGCAGCCCCTCCGGGACAGCTTGGAGCACAGATACGCAGTATTTT. Residues: CASSPSGTAWSTDTQYF. The variable domain in full, with the rest retrieved from reference TRBV7-9 and TRBJ2-3, is DTGVSQNPRHKITKRGQNVTFRCDPISEHNRLYWYRQTLGQGPEFLTYFQNEAQLEKSRLLSDRFSAERPKGSFSTLEIQRTEQGDSAMYLCASSPSGTAWSTDTQYFGPGTRLTVL.

V and J are TRBV2 and TRBJ1-2; D is ambiguous. Germline V gene data show CDR1 as SNHLY and CDR2 as FYNNEI. Trimming left V 4 bases short and J 2 bases short, with 8 bases between. CDR3 size: 13 residues. DNA of the CDR3: TGTGCCAGCAGTGCTAGTCTGAACTATGGCTACACCTTC. Its protein product is CASSASLNYGYTF.

This clone was found many times. The chain employs TRBV7-9 and TRBJ2-7; D unresolved. V dropped 5 bases and J dropped 2 bases, with 4 bases sitting between them. Per the germline V gene, CDR1 is SEHNR and CDR2 is FQNEAQ (reference sequence). CDR3 size: 11 residues. CDR3 in amino acids: CASSPAYEQYF. The CDR3 region has the DNA TGTGCCAGCAGCCCCGCCTACGAGCAGTACTTC.

This clone was seen many times. The chain carries TRBV7-2 and TRBJ2-2; 13 bases agree with TRBD2. The V gene end was trimmed by 7 bases and the J gene end by 0 bases; junction bases not matched to a gene: 11. This CDR3 has 19 amino acids. CDR1 and CDR2 (germline): SGHTA, FQGNSA. CDR3 residues: CASTSGLAGVKANTGELFF. The CDR3 DNA follows: TGTGCCAGCACCAGTGGACTAGCGGGAGTTAAGGCGAACACCGGGGAGCTGTTTTTT.

The V gene is TRBV18, the J gene TRBJ2-5, with 9 nucleotides matching TRBD2. CDR1 is KGHSH and CDR2 is LQKENI in the germline V gene. The V gene end was trimmed by 3 bases and the J gene end by 5 bases; junction bases not matched to a gene: 10. CDR3 length equals 16 residues. The CDR3 DNA is TGTGCCAGCTCACCGATTGCGGGAGGGCCCTGGGAGACCCAGTACTTC. Protein sequence: CASSPIAGGPWETQYF. The full variable domain, its missing parts supplied by reference TRBV18 and TRBJ2-5, is NAGVMQNPRHLVRRRGQEARLRCSPMKGHSHVYWYRQLPEEGLKFMVYLQKENIIDESGMPKERFSAEFPKEGPSILRIQQVVRGDSAAYFCASSPIAGGPWETQYFGPGTRLLVL.

The chain uses TRBV4-3 and TRBJ2-3, with D maybe TRBD1 (5 bases). The germline V gene encodes CDR1 LGHNA and CDR2 YSLEER. The length of the CDR3 is 16 residues. V lost 4 bases, J lost 2 bases, and 16 bases lay in between. The CDR3 region has the DNA TGCGCCAGCAGCCTACAACTTACAGGCTCCACAGATACGCAGTATTTT. Encoded protein: CASSLQLTGSTDTQYF.

DNA of the CDR3: TGCGCCAGCAGGCTGGAGGGGAACAATGAGCAGTTCTTC. Translating it yields CASRLEGNNEQFF. V is TRBV4-3 and J is TRBJ2-1, with TRBD2 as a possible D gene (6 bases). Germline V gives CDR1 LGHNA, CDR2 YSLEER. With 6 bases removed from V and 5 bases from J, the gap between germline ends came to 11 bases. The CDR3 extends over 13 amino acids.

For the CDR3, the DNA is TGTGCCTGGAGTCTGACAGCGAATCAGCCCCAGCATTTT. Translating gives CAWSLTANQPQHF. V is TRBV30 and J is TRBJ1-5, with D possibly matching TRBD1 (5 bases). CDR3 length equals 13 residues. Trimming removed 2 bases at V and 4 bases at J, with 9 bases between. CDR1 GTSNPN and CDR2 SVGIG come from the germline V gene (reference sequence).

The V gene is TRBV7-9, the J gene TRBJ1-2; tentative D call: TRBD1 (5 bases). The CDR3 extends over 13 amino acids. Germline V gene lookup returns CDR1 SEHNR and CDR2 FQNEAQ (reference sequence). Trimming left V 2 bases short and J 7 bases short, with 11 bases between. Written as DNA, the CDR3 is TGTGCCAGCAGCTTAAAAGGGGCAGGTGGCTACACCTTC. It translates to CASSLKGAGGYTF.

The CDR3 protein is CAWMASGRETQYF. CDR3 DNA: TGTGCCTGGATGGCTAGCGGGAGAGAGACCCAGTACTTC. The chain recombines TRBV30 with TRBJ2-5, with 10 bases lining up with TRBD2. V shed 4 bases and J 4 bases; nucleotides not matched to a gene: 3. Germline assignment: CDR1 GTSNPN and CDR2 SVGIG (reference sequence). The CDR3 runs to 13 residues.

The chain couples TRBV5-6 to TRBJ2-7; the D gene is possibly TRBD2 (6 bases). V was cut by 1 base and J by 5 bases, with 10 bases left in between. Germline CDR1 SGHDT, CDR2 YYEEEE. This CDR3 is 13 amino acids long. CDR3 sequence reads: CASSLWGVHEQYF. CDR3 nucleotides: TGTGCCAGCAGCTTGTGGGGGGTCCACGAGCAGTACTTC.

This rearrangement joins TRBV5-1 to TRBJ1-1, with 11 nucleotides matching TRBD1. This CDR3 comprises 15 residues. CDR1 SGHRS and CDR2 YFSETQ come from the germline V gene. J gave up 8 bases and V 4 bases, and 10 bases lay outside the gene matches. The CDR3, as DNA: TGCGCCAGCAGCCGCGCCGGGACAGGGGGATACGAAGCTTTCTTT. Translating gives CASSRAGTGGYEAFF.

This sequence joins TRBV19 and TRBJ2-1, with TRBD1 identical over 8 bases. CDR1 LNHDA and CDR2 SQIVND come from the germline V gene (reference sequence). The CDR3 contains 15 residues. J lost 0 bases, V lost 7 bases, and 5 bases had no gene match. CDR3 protein: CASTGQGGSYNEQFF. CDR3 nucleotide sequence: TGTGCCAGTACCGGACAGGGCGGCTCCTACAATGAGCAGTTCTTC.

The rearrangement uses TRBV9 and TRBJ1-1; possibly TRBD1 for D (5 bases). Trimming left V 3 bases short and J 6 bases short, with 9 bases between. This CDR3 is built from 12 residues. The germline V gene encodes CDR1 SGDLS and CDR2 YYNGEE. The CDR3, as DNA: TGTGCCAGCAGCGCGGGGGGTTCTGAAGCTTTCTTT. This sequence encodes CASSAGGSEAFF. The whole variable domain, filled in from reference TRBV9 and TRBJ1-1, reads DSGVTQTPKHLITATGQRVTLRCSPRSGDLSVYWYQQSLDQGLQFLIQYYNGEERAKGNILERFSAQQFPDLHSELNLSSLELGDSALYFCASSAGGSEAFFGQGTRLTVV.

The CDR3 nucleotides are TGTGCCAGTAGTCGGAGGGAGGCCGGCTCAGATACGCAGTATTTT. Protein: CASSRREAGSDTQYF. V gene TRBV19 combines with J gene TRBJ2-3, with TRBD2 as a possible D gene (6 bases). This CDR3 has 15 amino acids. From germline, CDR1 is LNHDA and CDR2 SQIVND (reference sequence). V was cut by 5 bases and J by 4 bases, with 16 bases left in between.

The chain carries TRBV5-6 and TRBJ2-2, with 9 bases identical to TRBD1. CDR3 size: 16 residues. V trimming: 5 bases; J trimming: 4 bases; junction bases outside the gene matches: 9. CDR1 SGHDT and CDR2 YYEEEE come from the germline V gene. The CDR3 DNA sequence: TGTGCCAGCAGTTTAACCACAGGGGGCCGCACCGGGGAGCTGTTTTTT. Encoded protein: CASSLTTGGRTGELFF.

V is TRBV27 and J is TRBJ2-3; TRBD2 is a possible D gene (6 bases). The germline V gene encodes CDR1 MNHEY and CDR2 SMNVEV (reference sequence). CDR3 length: 16 amino acids. V lost 7 bases and J lost 6, with 23 bases in between. This CDR3 is CASTGRSPVDVDTQYF. The CDR3 nucleotides read TGTGCCAGCACGGGGAGGAGTCCAGTAGATGTGGATACGCAGTATTTT.

This clone was detected only a few times. The V and J genes are TRBV28 and TRBJ2-3; 15 bases match TRBD2. From germline, CDR1 is MDHEN and CDR2 SYDVKM. The CDR3 contains 15 residues. After removal of 5 bases from V and 5 bases from J, the junction contained 2 bases not matched to a gene. This CDR3 reads CASSPGLAGGDTQYF. CDR3 DNA: TGTGCCAGCAGTCCGGGACTAGCGGGAGGAGATACGCAGTATTTT.

J is TRBJ2-5 and V is TRBV10-3; D ambiguous. The V end was cut by 2 bases, the J end by 4 bases, with 5 bases between. Germline loops: CDR1 ENHRY, CDR2 SYGVKD. This CDR3 has 12 amino acids. The CDR3 DNA is TGTGCCATCAGTGAGGGCGGAGAGACCCAGTACTTC. The encoded protein is CAISEGGETQYF.

The rearrangement uses TRBV28 and TRBJ2-5; TRBD1 matches at 7 bases. Trimming took 4 bases from V and 1 from J; bases not matched to a gene: 6. The germline V gene has CDR1 MDHEN and CDR2 SYDVKM. The CDR3 runs to 15 residues. This CDR3 is CASSSNRGVQETQYF. The CDR3 region has the DNA TGTGCCAGCAGTTCAAACAGGGGCGTCCAAGAGACCCAGTACTTC.

The chain links TRBV25-1 to TRBJ2-1; TRBD1 is a possible D gene (5 bases). This CDR3 spans 14 amino acids. CDR1 MGHDK and CDR2 SYGVNS come from the germline V gene. V was pared by 4 bases and J by 7 bases, with 14 bases between. The CDR3 nucleotides are TGTGCCAGCAGTGGCAGGGTTTCAAGGAATGAGCAGTTCTTC. Its translation: CASSGRVSRNEQFF.

This CDR3 is CASSLAATTGYEKLFF. The CDR3 nucleotides are TGTGCCAGCAGTTTGGCCGCCACGACGGGGTATGAAAAACTGTTTTTT. The genes are TRBV28 and TRBJ1-4; no reliable D call. CDR1 and CDR2 from the germline V gene are MDHEN and SYDVKM. V shed 3 bases and J shed 6 bases, with 17 bases lying between them. This CDR3 is 16 amino acids long. Looking up the rest from reference TRBV28 and TRBJ1-4 gives the full variable domain: DVKVTQSSRYLVKRTGEKVFLECVQDMDHENMFWYRQDPGLGLRLIYFSYDVKMKEKGDIPEGYSVSREKKERFSLILESASTNQTSMYLCASSLAATTGYEKLFFGSGTQLSVL.

The chain is built from TRBV19 and TRBJ2-2; 9 nucleotides line up with TRBD1. The V gene end was trimmed by 5 bases and the J gene end by 7 bases; junction bases not matched to a gene: 8. The CDR3 totals 15 residues. CDR1 and CDR2 from the germline V gene are LNHDA and SQIVND (reference sequence). This CDR3 reads CASSVRTGDGGELFF. CDR3 DNA sequence: TGTGCCAGTAGTGTTCGGACAGGGGACGGCGGGGAGCTGTTTTTT.

The chain uses TRBV6-6 and TRBJ2-7; 10 bases match TRBD1. The CDR3 covers 15 residues. The ends lost 0 bases at V and 5 bases at J; junction bases unmatched: 4. CDR1 and CDR2 from the germline V gene are MNHNY and SVGAGI (reference sequence). As DNA, the CDR3 is TGTGCCAGCAGTTACTCGAGGGACAGGGGCCACGAGCAGTACGTC. As protein: CASSYSRDRGHEQYV.

V gene TRBV6-6 combines with J gene TRBJ1-2; maybe TRBD1 (6 bases). The CDR3 contains 15 residues. V was clipped by 6 bases and J by 4 bases, with 18 bases between them. Germline V gene lookup returns CDR1 MNHNY and CDR2 SVGAGI (reference sequence). The CDR3 is CASSPNRQEIYGYTF. The CDR3 nucleotides are TGTGCCAGCAGCCCTAACCGACAGGAGATCTATGGCTACACCTTC.

The chain carries TRBV10-3 and TRBJ2-1; 7 nucleotides align to TRBD1. Germline V gene lookup returns CDR1 ENHRY and CDR2 SYGVKD. The junction had 7 bases not matched to a gene; V was cut back by 10 bases and J by 7 bases. The CDR3 is 12 residues long. The CDR3 coding sequence is TGTGCCACCAGGACAGGACATAATGAGCAGTTCTTC. Translation: CATRTGHNEQFF.

The genes are TRBV9 and TRBJ2-1, with 8 bases matching TRBD2. With 0 bases clipped from V and 6 bases from J, the junction kept 2 bases outside the gene matches. Germline V gene lookup returns CDR1 SGDLS and CDR2 YYNGEE. This CDR3 region has 14 residues. CDR3: CASSVAGGPNEQFF. As DNA, the CDR3 is TGTGCCAGCAGCGTAGCGGGAGGGCCCAATGAGCAGTTCTTC.

This chain uses TRBV25-1 with TRBJ2-3; 7 bases map to TRBD1. Germline values: CDR1 MGHDK, CDR2 SYGVNS. The CDR3 spans 14 residues. The V segment lost 6 bases and the J segment 0 bases; nucleotides outside the gene matches: 3. The DNA of the CDR3 is TGTGCCAGCAGCGACAGGGCCAGCACAGATACGCAGTATTTT. As protein: CASSDRASTDTQYF.